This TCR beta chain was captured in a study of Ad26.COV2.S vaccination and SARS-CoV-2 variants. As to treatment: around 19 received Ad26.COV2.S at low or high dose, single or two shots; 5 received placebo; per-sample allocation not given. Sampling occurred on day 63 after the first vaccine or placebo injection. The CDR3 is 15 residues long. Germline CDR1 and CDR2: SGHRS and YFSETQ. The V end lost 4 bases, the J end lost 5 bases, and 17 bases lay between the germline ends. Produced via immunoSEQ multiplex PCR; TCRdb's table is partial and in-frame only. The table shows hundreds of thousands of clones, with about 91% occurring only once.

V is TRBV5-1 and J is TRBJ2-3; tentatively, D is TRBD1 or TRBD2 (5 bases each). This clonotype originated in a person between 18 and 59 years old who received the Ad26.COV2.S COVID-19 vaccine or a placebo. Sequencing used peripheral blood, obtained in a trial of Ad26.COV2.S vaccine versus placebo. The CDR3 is CASSAAGTSGDTQYF. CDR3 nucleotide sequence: TGCGCCAGCAGCGCCGCCGGGACGAGTGGAGATACGCAGTATTTT.